Presented here are 25 T cell receptor beta chains from one specimen sequenced in a study of cytomegalovirus exposure and HLA in healthy donors. This PCR relied on a set of 60 Vbeta primers and 13 Jbeta primers. Some clones are missing from TCRdb's copy, which holds only in-frame ones; the method was immunoSEQ multiplex PCR. The profile shows roughly 80,000 clones, approximately 62% of them singletons. The sequencing sample was made of PBMCs. Receptors originate from a male donor in good health and CMV-seropositive.

The J gene is TRBJ2-7, the V gene TRBV27; possible D gene TRBD1, 6 bases. The CDR3 runs 14 residues. Per the germline V gene, CDR1 is MNHEY and CDR2 is SMNVEV (reference sequence). Trimming pared 8 bases from V and 3 bases from J, leaving 17 bases between. CDR3 bases: TGTGCCAGCCTCACAAGTAGACAGGACTACGAGCAGTACTTC. Translation: CASLTSRQDYEQYF.

The chain employs TRBV6-1 and TRBJ1-1; the D is unclear. From germline, CDR1 is MNHNS and CDR2 SASEGT. V gave up 6 bases and J gave up 11 bases, with 16 bases separating them. This CDR3 has 12 residues. This chain's CDR3 is CASRLRQRGAFF. The CDR3 DNA reads as TGTGCCAGCAGATTGAGACAACGAGGGGCTTTCTTT.

The chain carries TRBV30 and TRBJ1-2; D is perhaps TRBD1 (6 bases). The ends were cut back, 3 bases at V and 4 bases at J, with 15 bases in the middle. This CDR3 comprises 14 residues. CDR1 is GTSNPN and CDR2 is SVGIG in the germline V gene (reference sequence). The CDR3 loop reads CAWSDWGGTYGYTF. The CDR3 region has the DNA TGTGCCTGGAGCGACTGGGGGGGCACCTATGGCTACACCTTC.

This rearrangement joins TRBV13 to TRBJ1-4; 9 bases align to TRBD1. The CDR3 has 15 residues. Per germline, CDR1 PRHDT and CDR2 FYEKMQ (reference sequence). J was trimmed by 7 bases and V by 0 bases; bases with no gene match: 3. CDR3 loop: CASSLGGTGREKLFF. Written as DNA, the CDR3 is TGTGCCAGCAGCTTAGGGGGGACAGGGCGTGAAAAACTGTTTTTT.

This clone was seen a handful of times. This sequence joins TRBV6-6 and TRBJ1-4; no clear D gene. The V gene lost 0 bases and the J gene lost 8 bases, with 13 bases spanning the gap. The CDR3 extends over 15 amino acids. Germline loops: CDR1 MNHNY, CDR2 SVGAGI (reference sequence). The CDR3 region has the DNA TGTGCCAGCAGTTACTCAAACCATGGAGGGGAAAAACTGTTTTTT. It encodes CASSYSNHGGEKLFF.

The V call is TRBV5-4, the J call TRBJ2-3, with unresolved D. In germline, CDR1 is SGHNT, CDR2 YYREEE (reference sequence). V shed 2 bases and J shed 1 base, with 8 bases lying between them. This CDR3 contains 14 residues. CDR3 in DNA: TGTGCCAGCAGCTTTACTACCCGCACAGATACGCAGTATTTT. Its translation is CASSFTTRTDTQYF.

The chain recombines TRBV2 with TRBJ2-3, with a weak D call TRBD2 (6 bases). With 8 bases removed from V and 4 bases from J, the gap between germline ends came to 19 bases. In germline, CDR1 is SNHLY, CDR2 FYNNEI. The CDR3 length is 15 residues. CDR3 residues: CASGKRVRGSDTQYF. CDR3 DNA sequence: TGTGCCAGCGGGAAGCGGGTTAGGGGCTCAGATACGCAGTATTTT.

This chain connects TRBV7-2 to TRBJ2-2; D is possibly TRBD2 (7 bases). The germline V gene encodes CDR1 SGHTA and CDR2 FQGNSA. The V gene lost 5 bases and the J gene lost 8 bases, with 15 bases spanning the gap. This CDR3 comprises 14 residues. Here the CDR3 reads CASSVLGGVGELFF. CDR3 DNA: TGTGCCAGCAGCGTACTAGGGGGGGTAGGGGAGCTGTTTTTT.

V usage is TRBV6-5 and J usage is TRBJ1-6; a weak D match, TRBD1 (5 bases). There are 15 residues in the CDR3. V lost 7 bases, J lost 7 bases, and 17 bases lay in between. CDR1 and CDR2 (germline): MNHEY, SVGAGI. The CDR3 bases are TGTGCCAGCACCGACAGCGGGGTATGGAATTCACCCCTCCACTTT. Translation: CASTDSGVWNSPLHF.

This chain joins TRBV15 and TRBJ1-4, with D tentatively TRBD1 (5 bases). This CDR3 is 17 amino acids long. V dropped 1 base and J dropped 3 bases, with 15 bases sitting between them. Looked up from germline, CDR1 is LNHNV and CDR2 is YYDKDF (reference sequence). The CDR3 DNA reads as TGTGCCACCAGCAGAGGGGAGGGGATATCCGCTAATGAAAAACTGTTTTTT. It codes for CATSRGEGISANEKLFF.

The J gene is TRBJ2-7, the V gene TRBV27; D remains unclear. Germline V gives CDR1 MNHEY, CDR2 SMNVEV (reference sequence). The CDR3 loop spans 13 amino acids. V lost 3 bases, J lost 3 bases, and 9 bases lay in between. The CDR3 coding sequence is TGTGCCAGCAGTTTCCAGGTCAACTACGAGCAGTACTTC. Amino acid sequence: CASSFQVNYEQYF.

With respect to this clone: The junction departs from the called germline gene at one end, perhaps through a read error. The J gene is TRBJ2-7, the V gene TRBV30, with TRBD2 as a possible D gene (6 bases). CDR1 and CDR2 from the germline V gene are GTSNPN and SVGIG (reference sequence). The CDR3 is made up of 15 amino acids. The DNA for the CDR3 is TGTGCCTGGAGTGTTACCGGGACTTCCACCTACGAGCAGTCCTTC. Translated, it gives CAWSVTGTSTYEQSF.

The chain couples TRBV7-6 to TRBJ2-7; 10 bases fit TRBD2. J gave up 7 bases and V 6 bases, and 12 bases lay outside the gene matches. The CDR3 runs to 15 residues. The germline V gene has CDR1 SGHVS and CDR2 FNYEAQ. The CDR3 DNA follows: TGTGCCAGCAGTCCTACTAGCGGGGAGGCGCGGGAGCAGTACTTC. Encoded protein: CASSPTSGEAREQYF.

The chain links TRBV29-1 to TRBJ2-7; 7 bases are shared with TRBD1. V lost 4 bases to trimming and J lost 10 bases; unmatched junction nucleotides: 10. The germline V gene has CDR1 SQVTM and CDR2 ANQGSEA. The CDR3 contains 12 residues. CDR3 loop: CSVGDSGGKQYF. The CDR3 DNA sequence: TGCAGCGTTGGGGACAGTGGTGGAAAACAGTACTTC.

The chain recombines TRBV5-1 with TRBJ2-3, with D unresolved. There are 15 residues in the CDR3. From germline, CDR1 is SGHRS and CDR2 YFSETQ. The ends were cut back, 0 bases at V and 2 bases at J, with 10 bases in the middle. CDR3 sequence: CASSLAMRITDTQYF. In DNA, the CDR3 is TGCGCCAGCAGCTTGGCGATGCGGATCACAGATACGCAGTATTTT. Filled out from reference TRBV5-1 and TRBJ2-3, the complete variable domain reads KAGVTQTPRYLIKTRGQQVTLSCSPISGHRSVSWYQQTPGQGLQFLFEYFSETQRNKGNFPGRFSGRQFSNSRSEMNVSTLELGDSALYLCASSLAMRITDTQYFGPGTRLTVL.

The rearrangement links TRBV6-5 to TRBJ1-1, with unresolved D. Germline CDR1 MNHEY, CDR2 SVGAGI. With 5 bases removed from V and 0 bases from J, the gap between germline ends came to 4 bases. The CDR3 spans 12 residues. CDR3 protein: CASSAVNTEAFF. CDR3 nucleotides: TGTGCCAGCAGTGCAGTGAACACTGAAGCTTTCTTT.

A few counts support this clone. This chain joins TRBV9 and TRBJ2-3; no firm D call. The CDR3 contains 12 residues. Germline V CDR1 and CDR2: SGDLS, YYNGEE. With 3 bases removed from V and 6 bases from J, the gap between germline ends came to 8 bases. CDR3: CASSEPRDTQYF. CDR3 DNA sequence: TGTGCCAGCAGCGAGCCTAGGGATACGCAGTATTTT.

The chain is built from TRBV5-1 and TRBJ1-2; maybe TRBD1 (6 bases). V dropped 0 bases and J dropped 6 bases, with 15 bases sitting between them. This CDR3 has 15 amino acids. CDR1 is SGHRS and CDR2 is YFSETQ in the germline V gene. As DNA, the CDR3 is TGCGCCAGCAGCTTGGACGGGCAGGGGAGGGATGGCTACACCTTC. It codes for CASSLDGQGRDGYTF. Using reference TRBV5-1 and TRBJ1-2 for the parts outside the CDR3, the full variable domain is KAGVTQTPRYLIKTRGQQVTLSCSPISGHRSVSWYQQTPGQGLQFLFEYFSETQRNKGNFPGRFSGRQFSNSRSEMNVSTLELGDSALYLCASSLDGQGRDGYTFGSGTRLTVV.

The chain carries TRBV6-6 and TRBJ2-7; 7 bases are shared with TRBD2. Per germline, CDR1 MNHNY and CDR2 SVGAGI (reference sequence). The V and J ends lost 4 bases and 2 bases, in that order; junction bases with no gene match: 5. This CDR3 has 14 residues. This CDR3 reads CASSSASGAYEQYF. Here the CDR3 DNA reads TGTGCCAGCAGTTCGGCTAGCGGAGCCTACGAGCAGTACTTC.

The V gene is TRBV6-4, the J gene TRBJ1-2; D is perhaps TRBD1 (6 bases). The CDR3 is made up of 14 amino acids. Trimming removed 3 bases from V and 8 bases from J, with 16 bases in between. Germline lookup yields CDR1 MRHNA and CDR2 SNTAGT. The CDR3 DNA sequence: TGTGCCAGCAGTGAAAACCAGGGGTTAGGCGGCTACACCTTC. This translates into CASSENQGLGGYTF.

This chain joins TRBV18 and TRBJ1-2; no clear D gene. CDR3 length: 13 amino acids. V dropped 6 bases and J dropped 1 base, with 9 bases sitting between them. The germline gives CDR1 KGHSH, CDR2 LQKENI. The CDR3 loop reads CASSSGGNYGYTF. CDR3 in DNA: TGTGCCAGCTCTAGTGGCGGTAACTATGGCTACACCTTC.

The chain combines TRBV7-9 with TRBJ2-7, with 8 nucleotides matching TRBD2. Germline loops: CDR1 SEHNR, CDR2 FQNEAQ (reference sequence). V was clipped by 1 base and J by 5 bases; unmatched bases: 10. This CDR3 has 16 residues. The CDR3 region is CASSLGVAGQTDEQYF. The CDR3 DNA reads as TGTGCCAGCAGCTTAGGAGTAGCGGGGCAGACCGACGAGCAGTACTTC.

This clone was observed a single time. This chain links TRBV19 with TRBJ1-1, with 7 bases lining up with TRBD1. Germline CDR1 is LNHDA and CDR2 is SQIVND (reference sequence). This CDR3 comprises 15 residues. The ends lost 7 bases at V and 11 bases at J; junction bases unmatched: 19. The CDR3 region has the DNA TGTGCCAGTACCCCTCCGGGGGCGACAGGGCGTCAGGCTTTCTTT. This sequence encodes CASTPPGATGRQAFF. The full variable domain, its missing parts supplied by reference TRBV19 and TRBJ1-1, is DGGITQSPKYLFRKEGQNVTLSCEQNLNHDAMYWYRQDPGQGLRLIYYSQIVNDFQKGDIAEGYSVSREKKESFPLTVTSAQKNPTAFYLCASTPPGATGRQAFFGQGTRLTVV.

The J gene is TRBJ1-2, the V gene TRBV5-4; no definite D call. The CDR3 spans 13 residues. Trimming cost V 0 bases and J 4 bases, with 7 bases left between them. CDR1 and CDR2 from the germline V gene are SGHNT and YYREEE (reference sequence). CDR3 DNA sequence: TGTGCCAGCAGCTTGGAGCCAATCTATGGCTACACCTTC. The encoded protein is CASSLEPIYGYTF.

V is TRBV7-2 and J is TRBJ2-7; TRBD2 aligns across 9 bases. Looked up from germline, CDR1 is SGHTA and CDR2 is FQGNSA. The CDR3 loop spans 16 amino acids. J lost 4 bases, V lost 5 bases, and 12 bases had no gene match. The CDR3 reads CASSPPGGRALYEQYF. As DNA, the CDR3 is TGTGCCAGCAGCCCCCCAGGCGGGAGGGCCTTGTACGAGCAGTACTTC. The full variable domain, with the rest looked up from reference TRBV7-2 and TRBJ2-7, is GAGVSQSPSNKVTEKGKDVELRCDPISGHTALYWYRQSLGQGLEFLIYFQGNSAPDKSGLPSDRFSAERTGGSVSTLTIQRTQQEDSAVYLCASSPPGGRALYEQYFGPGTRLTVT.